The 21 T cell receptor beta chains given below trace back to one sample, sequenced in a study of T cells after yellow fever vaccination (dated by TCRdb to between 2017 and 2020). Per the publication, the treatment or condition label means: live attenuated yellow fever vaccine strain. Library generation was performed with 5' RACE. The sequencer listed for this sample is Illumina HiSeq 2500. Clones were called with MiXCR by TCRdb after fastp trimmed the public reads at Q25, and only in-frame beta chains were retained. Each entry merges the rows of one CDR3 protein and shows their most common DNA and genes. The sample profile shows fewer than 85,000 distinct CDR3 sequences; approximately 8% of them were found once. 41% of the sample is in the top ten clones. The sequencing here drew on CD8+ T cells sorted from PBMCs, taken on the day of the yellow fever booster vaccination. These receptors all come from a man aged 25 to 45 who received the YFV17D yellow fever vaccine.

This clonotype has at least ten counts. The rearrangement links TRBV10-2 to TRBJ1-2; D is perhaps TRBD1 (6 bases). V was cut by 1 base and J by 6 bases, with 18 bases left in between. Looked up from germline, CDR1 is WSHSY and CDR2 is SAAADI. CDR3 length equals 16 residues. CDR3 sequence reads: CASSELRTVRYDGYTF. The CDR3 nucleotides are TGCGCCAGCAGTGAGTTAAGGACAGTTCGGTACGATGGCTACACCTTC.

The chain joins TRBV3-1 to TRBJ2-3; 7 bases fit TRBD2. The CDR3 covers 16 residues. The V gene's germline CDR1 is LGHDT and CDR2 YNNKEL (reference sequence). Trimming removed 4 bases from V and 5 bases from J; junction bases left unmatched: 12. The CDR3 coding sequence is TGTGCCAGCAGCCGGATGACGGGAGGCGGTAAAGATACGCAGTATTTT. It specifies CASSRMTGGGKDTQYF.

This clonotype was picked up a small number of times. The gene calls are TRBV12-3 or TRBV12-4 and TRBJ2-7, with 7 nucleotides matching TRBD2. The CDR3 is made up of 15 amino acids. Trimming removed 3 bases from V and 0 bases from J; junction bases left unmatched: 5. The CDR3 protein is CASSFNPGGSYEQYF. CDR3 sequence (DNA): TGTGCCAGCAGTTTCAACCCGGGGGGCTCCTACGAGCAGTACTTC.

The chain uses TRBV27 and TRBJ2-5, with D possibly matching TRBD1 (5 bases). The germline V gene has CDR1 MNHEY and CDR2 SMNVEV (reference sequence). V lost 6 bases and J lost 5, with 19 bases in between. This CDR3 has 15 amino acids. DNA of the CDR3: TGTGCCAGCAGCTGGGGCACGGTGGAGCTGGAGACCCAGTACTTC. Encoded protein: CASSWGTVELETQYF.

Ten or more counts support this clonotype. The CDR3 DNA reads as TGTGCCAGCAGCTCAGGCAGGGGGTTCCAAGAGACCCAGTACTTC. Translated: CASSSGRGFQETQYF. V and J are TRBV5-5 and TRBJ2-5, with 7 bases lining up with TRBD1. The CDR3 spans 15 residues. V lost 3 bases, J lost 1 base, and 6 bases stayed unmatched. CDR1 is SGHKS, CDR2 YYEKEE, per germline (reference sequence). Together with reference TRBV5-5 and TRBJ2-5, the CDR3 gives the full variable domain: DAGVTQSPTHLIKTRGQQVTLRCSPISGHKSVSWYQQVLGQGPQFIFQYYEKEERGRGNFPDRFSARQFPNYSSELNVNALLLGDSALYLCASSSGRGFQETQYFGPGTRLLVL.

The sample holds a few counts of this clonotype. The V and J genes are TRBV12-3 or TRBV12-4 and TRBJ2-5; D might be TRBD2 (5 bases). V lost 6 bases and J lost 2, with 16 bases in between. There are 15 residues in the CDR3. As DNA, the CDR3 is TGTGCCAGCAGGTCCGGGTCGGGCGGGCAAGAGACCCAGTACTTC. Its translation: CASRSGSGGQETQYF.

The chain employs TRBV9 and TRBJ2-2; possibly TRBD2 for D (5 bases). Germline V gene lookup returns CDR1 SGDLS and CDR2 YYNGEE. V was cut by 7 bases and J by 7 bases, with 29 bases left in between. The CDR3 is 18 residues long. The chain's CDR3 is CASAAQLPPGVGVGELFF. The CDR3 DNA reads TGTGCCAGCGCAGCCCAACTCCCACCAGGAGTCGGGGTCGGGGAGCTGTTTTTT.

This clonotype was seen more than once but under ten times. This chain uses TRBV18 with TRBJ1-1, with D possibly matching TRBD1 (5 bases). CDR1 is KGHSH, CDR2 LQKENI, per germline. The CDR3 runs to 15 residues. The germline V and J ends were trimmed by 0 bases and 4 bases, with 12 bases remaining between them. The CDR3 region has the DNA TGTGCCAGCTCACCACCAACGGGGCCGCGCACTGAAGCTTTCTTT. Its translation is CASSPPTGPRTEAFF.

This rearrangement joins TRBV25-1 to TRBJ2-1; 9 bases fit TRBD2. Trimming cost V 4 bases and J 7 bases; bases outside gene matches: 5. Germline CDR1 reads MGHDK; CDR2 reads SYGVNS. The CDR3 has 14 amino acids. CDR3 sequence reads: CASSVTAGGNEQFF. CDR3 DNA sequence: TGTGCCAGCAGTGTCACAGCGGGAGGTAATGAGCAGTTCTTC.

This clonotype was counted between two and nine times. V is TRBV7-9 and J is TRBJ2-5; TRBD1 is a possible D gene (6 bases). Germline V gives CDR1 SEHNR, CDR2 FQNEAQ (reference sequence). The V and J ends lost 4 bases and 1 base respectively, with 10 bases between them. This CDR3 is 14 amino acids long. CDR3: CASSSTGFQETQYF. The DNA of the CDR3 is TGTGCCAGCAGCTCTACAGGGTTCCAAGAGACCCAGTACTTC.

There are a few counts of this clonotype. This chain joins TRBV5-1 and TRBJ2-3, with a possible D match to TRBD2 (5 bases). CDR1 SGHRS and CDR2 YFSETQ come from the germline V gene. V gave up 2 bases and J gave up 0 bases, with 13 bases separating them. This CDR3 contains 16 residues. CDR3 nucleotides: TGCGCCAGCAGCTTCGGGAACGGGTCTAGCACAGATACGCAGTATTTT. Its protein is CASSFGNGSSTDTQYF.

This clonotype was detected a few times. The chain uses TRBV7-9 and TRBJ2-7, with D possibly being TRBD1 or TRBD2 (6 bases each). V shed 5 bases and J shed 4 bases, with 15 bases lying between them. Per the germline V gene, CDR1 is SEHNR and CDR2 is FQNEAQ (reference sequence). This CDR3 spans 14 amino acids. The CDR3: CASSVYQGTYEQYF. The CDR3 nucleotides read TGTGCCAGCAGCGTGTACCAGGGGACTTACGAGCAGTACTTC.

This clonotype was recorded a few times. The rearrangement links TRBV2 to TRBJ1-1, with a possible D match to TRBD1 (6 bases). CDR3 size: 13 residues. Germline loops: CDR1 SNHLY, CDR2 FYNNEI. The germline V and J ends were trimmed by 7 bases and 4 bases, with 13 bases remaining between them. The CDR3 sequence: CASTGQTVTEAFF. The CDR3 DNA reads TGTGCCAGCACTGGACAGACCGTCACTGAAGCTTTCTTT.

This clonotype was found a few times. V gene TRBV7-2 combines with J gene TRBJ2-1, with TRBD2 as a possible D gene (5 bases). Trimming stripped 1 base from V and 8 bases from J, with 12 bases between. The CDR3 contains 14 residues. Germline CDR1 and CDR2: SGHTA and FQGNSA. The CDR3 DNA sequence: TGTGCCAGCAGCTTAGAAGTGGGAGATTATGAGCAGTTCTTC. Protein sequence: CASSLEVGDYEQFF. Based on the CDR3 plus reference TRBV7-2 and TRBJ2-1, the full variable domain is GAGVSQSPSNKVTEKGKDVELRCDPISGHTALYWYRQSLGQGLEFLIYFQGNSAPDKSGLPSDRFSAERTGGSVSTLTIQRTQQEDSAVYLCASSLEVGDYEQFFGPGTRLTVL.

This clonotype was picked up a small number of times. The chain is built from TRBV20-1 and TRBJ2-6; D uncertain. The CDR3 is 16 amino acids. V dropped 3 bases and J dropped 4 bases, with 16 bases sitting between them. CDR1 and CDR2 from the germline V gene are DFQATT and SNEGSKA (reference sequence). DNA for the CDR3: TGCAGTGCTAGGAACATAAGGGAATCCGGGGCCAACGTCCTGACTTTC. It specifies CSARNIRESGANVLTF.

This clonotype was counted many times. CDR3 sequence: CASIPGLAGDSEQYF. CDR3 DNA: TGTGCCAGCATCCCGGGACTAGCGGGAGATAGCGAGCAGTACTTC. This sequence joins TRBV6-2 or TRBV6-3 and TRBJ2-7; 14 bases align to TRBD2. The CDR3 consists of 15 residues. The V and J ends lost 7 bases and 6 bases, in that order; junction bases with no gene match: 8. Per the germline V gene, CDR1 is MNHEY and CDR2 is SVGEGT.

V usage is TRBV20-1 and J usage is TRBJ1-1; D is ambiguous. The CDR3 totals 13 residues. CDR1 is DFQATT and CDR2 is SNEGSKA in the germline V gene (reference sequence). V was clipped by 0 bases and J by 2 bases, with 7 bases between them. The chain's CDR3 is CSAREPDNTEAFF. In nucleotides, the CDR3 is TGCAGTGCTAGAGAACCAGACAACACTGAAGCTTTCTTT.

This clonotype was seen repeatedly, ten times or more. The rearrangement links TRBV20-1 to TRBJ2-7, with D perhaps assigned TRBD1 or TRBD2 (5 bases each). With 4 bases removed from V and 3 bases from J, the gap between germline ends came to 10 bases. Germline assignment: CDR1 DFQATT and CDR2 SNEGSKA (reference sequence). The CDR3 totals 12 residues. The DNA for the CDR3 is TGCAGTGCTAAGAGGGGCGACTACGAGCAGTACTTC. It is translated as CSAKRGDYEQYF.

This clonotype was seen a handful of times. This chain links TRBV12-3 or TRBV12-4 with TRBJ1-6, with unresolved D. The CDR3 runs to 13 residues. The V gene lost 5 bases and the J gene lost 10 bases, with 12 bases spanning the gap. The CDR3 region has the DNA TGTGCCAGCAGTCGAGTCCCGGGCTCACCCCTCCACTTT. Translating gives CASSRVPGSPLHF.

In this sample, this clonotype turned up many times. This chain links TRBV20-1 with TRBJ2-3; TRBD2 aligns across 12 bases. With 1 base clipped from V and 0 bases from J, the junction kept 8 bases outside the gene matches. CDR1 is DFQATT and CDR2 is SNEGSKA in the germline V gene (reference sequence). This CDR3 region has 18 residues. In DNA form, the CDR3 reads TGCAGTGCTAGAGCCCCCGGGACTAGCGGGCTGAGCACAGATACGCAGTATTTT. It encodes CSARAPGTSGLSTDTQYF.

This clonotype was detected ten times or more. CDR3 sequence: CSARVPGAYTGELFF. CDR3 coding DNA: TGCAGTGCTAGAGTTCCAGGGGCTTATACCGGGGAGCTGTTTTTT. The chain employs TRBV20-1 and TRBJ2-2; tentatively, D is TRBD1 (6 bases). Trimming shortened V by 1 base and J by 5 bases, and 14 bases separated the two germline ends. Germline V CDR1 and CDR2: DFQATT, SNEGSKA (reference sequence). This CDR3 contains 15 residues.